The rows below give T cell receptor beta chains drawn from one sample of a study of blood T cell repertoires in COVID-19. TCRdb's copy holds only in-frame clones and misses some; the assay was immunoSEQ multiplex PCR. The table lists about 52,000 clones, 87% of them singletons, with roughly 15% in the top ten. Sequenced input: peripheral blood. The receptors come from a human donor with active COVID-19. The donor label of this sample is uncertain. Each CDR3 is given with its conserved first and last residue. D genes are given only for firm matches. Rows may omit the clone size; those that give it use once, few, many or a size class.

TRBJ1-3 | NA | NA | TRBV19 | CASSITFGSASGNTIYF | TGTGCCAGTAGTATAACGTTCGGCAGCGCCTCTGGAAACACCATATATTTT
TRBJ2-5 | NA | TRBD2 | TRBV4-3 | CASSPQKLAGGVGLGQETQYF | TGCGCCAGCAGCCCCCAGAAACTAGCGGGGGGGGTCGGTTTAGGTCAAGAGACCCAGTACTTC
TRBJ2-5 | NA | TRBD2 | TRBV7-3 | CASSRGTSGEQTQYF | TGTGCCAGCAGCCGAGGGACTAGCGGGGAACAGACCCAGTACTTC
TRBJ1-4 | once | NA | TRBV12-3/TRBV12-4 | CASSLGTFELFF | TGTGCCAGCAGTTTGGGGACTTTTGAACTGTTTTTT
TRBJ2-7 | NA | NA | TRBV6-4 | CASAREQGVGEQYF | TGTGCCAGCGCTCGGGAACAGGGAGTTGGAGAGCAGTACTTC
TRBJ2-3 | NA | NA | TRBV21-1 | CASSPFGAGVTDTQYF | TGTGCCAGCAGCCCCTTCGGAGCGGGGGTTACAGATACGCAGTATTTT
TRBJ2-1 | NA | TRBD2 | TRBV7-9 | CASSFRGGTSSYNEQFF | TGTGCCAGCAGCTTTCGCGGGGGGACAAGCTCCTACAATGAGCAGTTCTTC
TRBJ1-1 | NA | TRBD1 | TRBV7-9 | CASSQRTGQRVEAFF | TGTGCCAGCAGCCAAAGGACAGGGCAAAGAGTTGAAGCTTTCTTT
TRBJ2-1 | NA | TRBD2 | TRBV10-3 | CAILGSGGGPFF | TGTGCCATCCTAGGTAGCGGGGGGGGTCCTTTCTTC
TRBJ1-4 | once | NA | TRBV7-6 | CASSLEPVEKLFF | TGTGCCAGCAGCTTAGAACCGGTAGAAAAACTGTTTTTT
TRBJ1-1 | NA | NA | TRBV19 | CASSMGQGIAEAFF | TGTGCCAGTAGTATGGGGCAGGGGATTGCTGAAGCTTTCTTT
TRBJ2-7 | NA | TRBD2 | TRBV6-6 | CASSSRGTSGAYEQYF | TGTGCCAGCAGTTCCCGGGGGACTAGCGGGGCGTACGAGCAGTACTTC
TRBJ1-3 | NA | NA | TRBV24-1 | CASATGHSGNTIYF | TGTGCCTCAGCGACAGGCCACTCTGGAAACACCATATATTTT
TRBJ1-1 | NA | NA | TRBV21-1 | CASSKCLDSNTEAFF | TGTGCCAGCAGCAAATGTCTGGACAGTAACACTGAAGCTTTCTTT
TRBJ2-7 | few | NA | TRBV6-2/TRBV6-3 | CASTPFGGAYEQYF | TGTGCCAGCACCCCCTTCGGGGGAGCCTACGAGCAGTACTTC
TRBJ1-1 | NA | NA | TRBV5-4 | CASSLNKQGAAFF | TGTGCCAGCAGCCTGAACAAACAGGGTGCAGCTTTCTTT
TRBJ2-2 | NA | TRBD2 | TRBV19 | CASRLNSGGTGTGELFF | TGTGCCAGTAGGTTGAATAGCGGGGGCACGGGGACCGGGGAGCTGTTTTTT
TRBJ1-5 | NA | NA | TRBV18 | CASSQGYSNQPQHF | TGTGCCAGCTCACAGGGGTATAGCAATCAGCCCCAGCATTTT
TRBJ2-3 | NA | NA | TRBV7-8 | CASSSIGTYTDTQYF | TGTGCCAGCAGCTCAATCGGGACTTACACAGATACGCAGTATTTT
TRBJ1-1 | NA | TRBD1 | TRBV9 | CASSTQQGRNTEAFF | TGTGCCAGCAGCACACAACAGGGGCGGAACACTGAAGCTTTCTTT
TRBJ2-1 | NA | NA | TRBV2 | CASSLTPGVDEQFF | TGTGCCAGCAGTCTGACACCAGGCGTAGATGAGCAGTTCTTC
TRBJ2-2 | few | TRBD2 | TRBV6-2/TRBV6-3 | CASSSPSGGNTGELFF | TGTGCCAGCAGTTCCCCGAGCGGGGGAAACACCGGGGAGCTGTTTTTT
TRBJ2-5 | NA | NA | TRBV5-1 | CASSLAGRGWQGETQYF | TGCGCCAGCAGCTTGGCCGGCCGGGGTTGGCAGGGGGAGACCCAGTACTTC
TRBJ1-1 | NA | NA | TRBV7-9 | CASSFGLQGTEAFF | TGTGCCAGCAGCTTCGGTTTACAGGGCACTGAAGCTTTCTTT
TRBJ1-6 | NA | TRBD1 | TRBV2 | CASREGQEISYNSPLHF | TGTGCCAGCAGGGAGGGACAGGAGATCTCCTATAATTCACCCCTCCACTTT
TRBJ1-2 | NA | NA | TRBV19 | CASSIQGPNYGYTF | TGTGCCAGTAGTATACAGGGGCCGAACTATGGCTACACCTTC